The source of this TCR beta chain is a study of glioma-infiltrating T cells (dated by TCRdb to the mid-2010s). For context, the study as a whole: The study sequenced TCR alpha- and beta-chain repertoires from glioma tissue, from non-neoplastic brain tissue and from matched peripheral blood mononuclear cells. Each tissue-infiltrating repertoire was compared with the same patient's peripheral blood repertoire to measure divergence between tissue and blood T-cell populations. Three low-grade glioma patients, several primary glioblastoma patients, and three non-glioma patients who contributed non-neoplastic brain tissue made up the paired cohort.

TCR alpha and beta CDR3 regions were amplified with the iRepertoire nested amplicon-rescue multiplex PCR (arm-PCR) platform from RNA. The input for one-step reverse transcription and amplification was about 85-400 ng of either tissue mRNA or PBMC total RNA. Following bead purification, Illumina adapters were added through a secondary multiplex PCR, and the libraries were then gel-purified between 200 and 400 bp. The libraries contained internal 6-nucleotide barcodes that were used for demultiplexing. Sequencing of libraries was performed on an Illumina MiSeq with 2x220 or 2x250 nucleotide paired-end reads. The authors' analysis ran thus. Paired reads were merged with FLASH 1.2.11 and aligned to the GRCh37 human genome with BWA-MEM before extracting TRA and TRB reads. An IMGT-derived reference of cassette sequences and CDR3 motifs, with pseudogenes included, was used for V and J assignment. Three-frame translation of reads was performed, and productive CDR3s were defined as those with a C...FGXG motif and no stop codons. A clonotype was defined as a unique combination of a V-J cassette pair and a CDR3 amino acid sequence. Reads were filtered by Hamming distance, thresholded by each sample's sequence error rate in mapped regions. The raw public reads went through TCRdb reprocessing: fastp at Q25, MiXCR clone calling, in-frame beta chains kept. Each entry merges the rows of one CDR3 protein and shows their most common DNA and genes. TCRdb's processing, not the authors' own work, is the source of the V and J calls. The table for this sample lists roughly 120,000 distinct CDR3 sequences; more than 20% of them were counted only once. Nearly 15% of the sample comes from the top ten.

The germline V and J ends show losses of 3 bases and 6 bases respectively, and no gene match explains 12 bases of the junction. The CDR3 has 16 amino acids, counting the end cysteine and phenylalanine. Only the CDR3 region is kept as DNA, spanning 48 bases read in frame from base 1. CDR1 and CDR2 (SGHTA, FQGNSA) derive from the germline V gene. Turning to this clonotype: Its antigen is not yet known. Base qualities are missing; no much larger clone stands one base away.

What the research found in general, with its limitations: Group comparisons were based on small numbers of patients: three non-neoplastic, three low-grade glioma and 7 to 9 glioblastoma patients. In non-neoplastic patients, VJ-independent divergence between tissue and blood fell below expectation, whereas in all gliomas, and especially in low-grade gliomas, the divergence rose above expectation. Very few CDR3 sequences were shared between tissue and blood, attributed to high CDR3 diversity and limited sampling.

The sequence was collected from a human donor with low-grade glioma or glioblastoma, undergoing nonglioma brain surgery, or in good health (not recorded which). The sequencing input was glioma tissue, nonneoplastic brain tissue, or PBMCs (not recorded which). The chain joins TRBV7-2 to TRBJ2-7, with 9 middle bases fitting TRBD1. The DNA sequence reads TGTGCCAGCAGCTTTCGAGTTTGGGGACAGGGCTCCGAGCAGTACTTC. The resulting protein is CASSFRVWGQGSEQYF.